The clone carrying this T cell receptor beta chain was seen more than once but under ten times. What it binds is unknown. This specimen belongs to a study of T-cell memory formation after mild COVID-19. Study-level results: While clones contracting from day 15 to 85 were balanced between CD4 and CD8, later expanders leaned CD4+.

TCRdb processed the 5' RACE reads anew with MiXCR; each CDR3 protein has one entry. The sample consists of roughly 500,000 distinct CDR3 sequences, just over 20% of them appearing once. The sequenced sample was PBMCs or a T cell subset sorted from them (not recorded which). The receptor was derived from an adult woman who had mild COVID-19 (a few samples of this study predate the infection). Cell type and time point are not known.

The DNA for the CDR3 is TGTGCCAGCAGCTTGAGGACAGGGGGCAATGAGCAGTTCTTC. Its translation: CASSLRTGGNEQFF. J is TRBJ2-1 and V is TRBV5-5; 10 positions match TRBD1. Germline CDR1 is SGHKS and CDR2 is YYEKEE (reference sequence). V gave up 1 base and J gave up 6 bases; unmatched junction bases: 1. The CDR3 is 14 residues long. The entire variable domain, with the rest obtained from reference TRBV5-5 and TRBJ2-1, is as follows: DAGVTQSPTHLIKTRGQQVTLRCSPISGHKSVSWYQQVLGQGPQFIFQYYEKEERGRGNFPDRFSARQFPNYSSELNVNALLLGDSALYLCASSLRTGGNEQFFGPGTRLTVL.